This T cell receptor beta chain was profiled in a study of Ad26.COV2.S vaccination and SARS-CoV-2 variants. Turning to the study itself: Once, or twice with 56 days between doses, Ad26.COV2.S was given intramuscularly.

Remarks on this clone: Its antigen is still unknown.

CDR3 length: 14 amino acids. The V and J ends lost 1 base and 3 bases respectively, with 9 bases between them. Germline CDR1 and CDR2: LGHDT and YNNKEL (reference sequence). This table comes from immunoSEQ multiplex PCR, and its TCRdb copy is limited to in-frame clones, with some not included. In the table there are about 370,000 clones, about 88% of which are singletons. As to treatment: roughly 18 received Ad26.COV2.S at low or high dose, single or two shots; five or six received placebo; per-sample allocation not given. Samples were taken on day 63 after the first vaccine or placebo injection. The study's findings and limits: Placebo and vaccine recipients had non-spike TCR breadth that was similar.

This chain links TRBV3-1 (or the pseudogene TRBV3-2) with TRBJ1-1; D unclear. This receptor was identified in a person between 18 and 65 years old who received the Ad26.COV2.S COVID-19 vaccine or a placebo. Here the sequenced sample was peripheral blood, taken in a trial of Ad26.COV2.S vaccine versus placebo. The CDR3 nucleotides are TGTGCCAGCAGCCAAGGGTGGTGGGACACTGAAGCTTTCTTT. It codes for CASSQGWWDTEAFF.